The clone carrying this TCR beta chain was picked up one time. Its antigen is unknown. The test was conducted at deep level. This table comes from immunoSEQ multiplex PCR, and its TCRdb copy is limited to in-frame clones, with some not included. The data hold about 510,000 clones, with almost 97% observed a single time. The data were taken from a study of shared clonotypes between healthy human individuals. Findings and limits, study-wide: Among donors, sharing of clonotypes was expected to be affected by sequencing depth. Non-shared clonotypes showed lower generation probabilities than clonotypes common to all four donors.

J gave up 2 bases and V 6 bases, and 4 bases lay outside the gene matches. Germline V gene data show CDR1 as LNHDA and CDR2 as SQIVND (reference sequence). CDR3 length: 14 residues. This clonotype originated in a woman in her twenties or thirties in good health. The rearrangement joins TRBV19 to TRBJ1-5, with 7 bases matching TRBD1. Material for sequencing was naive CD4+ T cells sorted from blood. Stated subset: CD45RA+ positively selected. DNA for the CDR3: TGTGCCAGTAGGCTAACAGGGGGCAATCAGCCCCAGCATTTT. It yields the protein CASRLTGGNQPQHF.